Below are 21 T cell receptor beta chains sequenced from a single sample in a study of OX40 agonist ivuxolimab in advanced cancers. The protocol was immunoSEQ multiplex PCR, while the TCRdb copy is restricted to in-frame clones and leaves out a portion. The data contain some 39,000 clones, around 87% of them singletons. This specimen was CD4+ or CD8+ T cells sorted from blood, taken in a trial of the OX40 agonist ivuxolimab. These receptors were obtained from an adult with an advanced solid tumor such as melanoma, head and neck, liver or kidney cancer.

The CDR3 region has the DNA TGTGCCAGCAGTCTCGACATCTATGGCTACACCTTC. Translated: CASSLDIYGYTF. This chain uses TRBV28 with TRBJ1-2; no firm D call. Germline V gives CDR1 MDHEN, CDR2 SYDVKM. This CDR3 region has 12 residues. V dropped 5 bases and J dropped 4 bases, with 8 bases sitting between them.

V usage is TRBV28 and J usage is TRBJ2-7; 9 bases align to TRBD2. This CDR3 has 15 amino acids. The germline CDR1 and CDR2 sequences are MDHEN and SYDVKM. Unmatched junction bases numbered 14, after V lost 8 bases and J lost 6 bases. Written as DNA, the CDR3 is TGTGCCAGCCTGGGAACAATAGCGGGAGAGCGCGAGCAGTACTTC. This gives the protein CASLGTIAGEREQYF.

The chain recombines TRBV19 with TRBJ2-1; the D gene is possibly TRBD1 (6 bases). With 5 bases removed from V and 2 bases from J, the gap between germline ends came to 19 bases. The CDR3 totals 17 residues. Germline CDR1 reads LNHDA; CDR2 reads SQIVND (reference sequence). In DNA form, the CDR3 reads TGTGCCAGTAGTCCGCGGACAGCTATACGGGCCTACAATGAGCAGTTCTTC. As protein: CASSPRTAIRAYNEQFF.

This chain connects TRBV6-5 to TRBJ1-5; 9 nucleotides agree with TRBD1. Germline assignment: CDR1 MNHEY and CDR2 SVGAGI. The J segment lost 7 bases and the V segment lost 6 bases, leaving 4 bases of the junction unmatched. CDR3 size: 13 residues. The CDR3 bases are TGTGCCAGCAGCTTGGACAGGGGACAGCCCCAGCATTTT. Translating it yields CASSLDRGQPQHF.

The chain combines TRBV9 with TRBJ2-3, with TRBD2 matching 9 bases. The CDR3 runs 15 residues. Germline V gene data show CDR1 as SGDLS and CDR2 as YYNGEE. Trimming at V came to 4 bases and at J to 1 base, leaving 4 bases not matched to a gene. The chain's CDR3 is CASSPRGGGTDTQYF. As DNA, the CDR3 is TGTGCCAGCAGCCCCCGCGGGGGGGGCACAGATACGCAGTATTTT.

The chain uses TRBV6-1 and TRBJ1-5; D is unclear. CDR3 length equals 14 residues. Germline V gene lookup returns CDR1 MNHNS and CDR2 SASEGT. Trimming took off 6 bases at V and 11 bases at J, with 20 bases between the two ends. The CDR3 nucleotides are TGTGCCAGCAGGATGGCAGGCTCAAATGGAGCCCAGCATTTT. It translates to CASRMAGSNGAQHF.

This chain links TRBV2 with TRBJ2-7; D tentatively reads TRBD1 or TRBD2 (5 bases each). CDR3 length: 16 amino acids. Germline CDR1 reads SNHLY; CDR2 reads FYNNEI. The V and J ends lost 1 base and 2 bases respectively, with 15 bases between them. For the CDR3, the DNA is TGTGCCAGCAGTGAAGGAGGGTGGATGGGGGCCTACGAGCAGTACTTC. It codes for CASSEGGWMGAYEQYF.

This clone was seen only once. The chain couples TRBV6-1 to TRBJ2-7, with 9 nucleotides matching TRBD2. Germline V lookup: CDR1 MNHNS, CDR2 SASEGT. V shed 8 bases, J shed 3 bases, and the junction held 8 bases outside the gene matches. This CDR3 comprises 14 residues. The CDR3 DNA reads TGTGCCAGCCTATCCGGGACTAGCCACTACGAGCAGTACTTC. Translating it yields CASLSGTSHYEQYF.

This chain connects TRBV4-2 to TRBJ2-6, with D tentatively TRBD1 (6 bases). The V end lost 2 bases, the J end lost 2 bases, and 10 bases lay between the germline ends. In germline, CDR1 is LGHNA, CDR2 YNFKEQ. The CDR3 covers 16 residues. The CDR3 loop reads CASSQPTGTGANVLTF. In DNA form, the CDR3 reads TGTGCCAGCAGCCAACCCACAGGGACTGGGGCCAACGTCCTGACTTTC.

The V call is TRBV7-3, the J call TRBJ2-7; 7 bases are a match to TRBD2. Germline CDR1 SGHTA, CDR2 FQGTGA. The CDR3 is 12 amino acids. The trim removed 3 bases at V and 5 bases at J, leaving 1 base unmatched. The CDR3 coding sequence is TGTGCCAGCAGCTTCGGGAGGAACGAGCAGTACTTC. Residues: CASSFGRNEQYF.

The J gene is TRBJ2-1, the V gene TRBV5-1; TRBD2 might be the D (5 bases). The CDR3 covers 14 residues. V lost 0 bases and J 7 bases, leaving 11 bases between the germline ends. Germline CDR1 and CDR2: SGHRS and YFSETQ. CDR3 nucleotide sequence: TGCGCCAGCAGCTTGGATTTGTCGGGGAATGAGCAGTTCTTC. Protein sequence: CASSLDLSGNEQFF.

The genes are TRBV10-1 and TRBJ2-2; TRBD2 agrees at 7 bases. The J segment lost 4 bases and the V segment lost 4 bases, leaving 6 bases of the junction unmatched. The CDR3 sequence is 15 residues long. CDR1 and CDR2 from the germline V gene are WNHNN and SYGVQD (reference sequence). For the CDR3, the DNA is TGCGCCAGCAGTGGTAGGGCTAGCGGCACCGGGGAGCTGTTTTTT. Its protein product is CASSGRASGTGELFF.

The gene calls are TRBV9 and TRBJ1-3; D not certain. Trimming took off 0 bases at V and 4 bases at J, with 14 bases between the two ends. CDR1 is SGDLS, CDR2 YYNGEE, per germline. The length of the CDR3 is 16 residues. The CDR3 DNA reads TGTGCCAGCAGCGTAGACCTTCCAGTCACCGGAAACACCATATATTTT. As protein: CASSVDLPVTGNTIYF.

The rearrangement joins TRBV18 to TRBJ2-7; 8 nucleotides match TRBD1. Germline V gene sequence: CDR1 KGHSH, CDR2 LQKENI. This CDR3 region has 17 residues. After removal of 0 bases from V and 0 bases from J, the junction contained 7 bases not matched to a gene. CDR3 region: CASSPPRTGSDSYEQYF. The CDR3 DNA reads TGTGCCAGCTCACCACCGAGGACAGGGTCGGACTCCTACGAGCAGTACTTC.

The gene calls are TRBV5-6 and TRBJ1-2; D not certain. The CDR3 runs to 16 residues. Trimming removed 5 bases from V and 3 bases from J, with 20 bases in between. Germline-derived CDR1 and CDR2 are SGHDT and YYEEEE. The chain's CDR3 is CASRSIVWAEYYGYTF. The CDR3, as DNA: TGTGCCAGCAGATCGATCGTTTGGGCAGAGTACTATGGCTACACCTTC.

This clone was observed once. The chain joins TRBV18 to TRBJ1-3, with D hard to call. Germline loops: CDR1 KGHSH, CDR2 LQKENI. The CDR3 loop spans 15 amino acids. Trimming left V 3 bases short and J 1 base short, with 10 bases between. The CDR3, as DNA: TGTGCCAGCTCACCGTCGACGGAATCTGGAAACACCATATATTTT. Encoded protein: CASSPSTESGNTIYF.

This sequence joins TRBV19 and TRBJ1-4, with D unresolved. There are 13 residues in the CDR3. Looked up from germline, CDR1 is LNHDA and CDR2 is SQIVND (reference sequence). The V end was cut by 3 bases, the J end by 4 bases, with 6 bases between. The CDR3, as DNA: TGTGCCAGTAGTATCCGGATTAATGAAAAACTGTTTTTT. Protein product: CASSIRINEKLFF. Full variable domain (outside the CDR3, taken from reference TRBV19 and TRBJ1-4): DGGITQSPKYLFRKEGQNVTLSCEQNLNHDAMYWYRQDPGQGLRLIYYSQIVNDFQKGDIAEGYSVSREKKESFPLTVTSAQKNPTAFYLCASSIRINEKLFFGSGTQLSVL.

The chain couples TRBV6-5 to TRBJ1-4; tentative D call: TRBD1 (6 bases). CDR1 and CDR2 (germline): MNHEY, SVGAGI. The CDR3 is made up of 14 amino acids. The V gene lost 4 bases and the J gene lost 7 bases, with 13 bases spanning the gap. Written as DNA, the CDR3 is TGTGCCAGCAGTTGGGGGCGCCGGGGTGAAAAACTGTTTTTT. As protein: CASSWGRRGEKLFF.

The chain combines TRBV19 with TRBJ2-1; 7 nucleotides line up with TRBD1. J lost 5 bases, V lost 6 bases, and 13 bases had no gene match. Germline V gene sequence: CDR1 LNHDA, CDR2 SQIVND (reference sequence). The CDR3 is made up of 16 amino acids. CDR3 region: CASSQTGTVINNEQFF. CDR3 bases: TGTGCCAGTAGCCAAACCGGGACAGTCATCAACAATGAGCAGTTCTTC. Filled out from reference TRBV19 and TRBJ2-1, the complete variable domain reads DGGITQSPKYLFRKEGQNVTLSCEQNLNHDAMYWYRQDPGQGLRLIYYSQIVNDFQKGDIAEGYSVSREKKESFPLTVTSAQKNPTAFYLCASSQTGTVINNEQFFGPGTRLTVL.

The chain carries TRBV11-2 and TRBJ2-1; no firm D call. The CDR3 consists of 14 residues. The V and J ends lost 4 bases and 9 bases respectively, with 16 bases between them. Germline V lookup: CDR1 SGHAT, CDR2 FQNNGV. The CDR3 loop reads CASSWSESQVEQFF. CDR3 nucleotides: TGTGCCAGCAGCTGGAGTGAGTCGCAAGTTGAGCAGTTCTTC.

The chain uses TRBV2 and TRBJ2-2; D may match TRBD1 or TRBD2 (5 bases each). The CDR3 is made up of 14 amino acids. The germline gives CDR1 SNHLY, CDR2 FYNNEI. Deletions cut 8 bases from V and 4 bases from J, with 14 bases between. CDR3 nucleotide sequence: TGTGCCAGCGGGGGAGCGGTAGCCACCGGGGAGCTGTTTTTT. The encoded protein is CASGGAVATGELFF.